This T cell receptor (beta chain) emerged from a study of blood T cell repertoires in COVID-19. The V gene lost 4 bases and the J gene lost 5 bases, with 14 bases spanning the gap. Germline V gene sequence: CDR1 LGHDT, CDR2 YNNKEL (reference sequence). This CDR3 comprises 14 residues. Assay used: immunoSEQ multiplex PCR; TCRdb lists only in-frame clones, some missing. The sample comprises just over 200,000 clones, over 75% of which are singletons, and around 5.7% rests with the top ten. This clonotype was obtained from a man older than 75 with acute or convalescent COVID-19. The rearrangement uses TRBV3-1 (or the pseudogene TRBV3-2) and TRBJ2-5; D is ambiguous. Sequenced sample: peripheral blood. The CDR3 nucleotides read TGTGCCAGCAGCCGGCTGGAGCCTGCGGAGACCCAGTACTTC. Its translation is CASSRLEPAETQYF.